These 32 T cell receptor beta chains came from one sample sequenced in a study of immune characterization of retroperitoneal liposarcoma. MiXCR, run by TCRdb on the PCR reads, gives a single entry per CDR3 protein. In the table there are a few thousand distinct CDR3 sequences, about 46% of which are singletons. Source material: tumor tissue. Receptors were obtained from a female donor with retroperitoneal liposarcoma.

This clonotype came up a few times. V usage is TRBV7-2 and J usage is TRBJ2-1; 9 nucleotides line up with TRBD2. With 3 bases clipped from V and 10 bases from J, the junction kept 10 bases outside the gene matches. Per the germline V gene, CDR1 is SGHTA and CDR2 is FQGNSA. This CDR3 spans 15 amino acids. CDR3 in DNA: TGTGCCAGCAGCTTCGTAGCGGGAGAGTGGTACGAGCAGTTCTTC. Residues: CASSFVAGEWYEQFF.

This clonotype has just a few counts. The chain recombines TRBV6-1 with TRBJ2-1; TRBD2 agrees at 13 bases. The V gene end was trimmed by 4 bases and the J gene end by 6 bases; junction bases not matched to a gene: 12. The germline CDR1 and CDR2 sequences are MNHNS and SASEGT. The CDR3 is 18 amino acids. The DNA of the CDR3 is TGTGCCAGCAGTGGCGGAATACCGGGACTAGCGGGACTCAATGAGCAGTTCTTC. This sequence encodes CASSGGIPGLAGLNEQFF.

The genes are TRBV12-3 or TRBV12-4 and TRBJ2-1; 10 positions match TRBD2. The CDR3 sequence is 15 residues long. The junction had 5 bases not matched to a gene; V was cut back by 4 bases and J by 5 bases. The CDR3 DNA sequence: TGTGCCAGCAGTTCCCCGGGACTAGCGAACAATGAGCAGTTCTTC. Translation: CASSSPGLANNEQFF.

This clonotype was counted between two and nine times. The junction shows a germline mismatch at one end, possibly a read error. The CDR3 is CASSAAGGPNEQYF. The CDR3 DNA sequence: TGTGCCAGCAGTGCAGCGGGGGGTCCCAATGAGCAGTACTTT. The V and J genes are TRBV6-1 and TRBJ2-4; 9 bases are a match to TRBD2. The germline gives CDR1 MNHNS, CDR2 SASEGT. This CDR3 is 14 amino acids long.

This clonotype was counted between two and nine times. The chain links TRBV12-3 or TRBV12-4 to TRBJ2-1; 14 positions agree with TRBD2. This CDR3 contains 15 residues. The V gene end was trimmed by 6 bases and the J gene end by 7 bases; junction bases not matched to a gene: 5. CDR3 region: CASRAGLAGGNEQFF. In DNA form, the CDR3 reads TGTGCCAGCAGGGCTGGACTAGCGGGAGGAAATGAGCAGTTCTTC.

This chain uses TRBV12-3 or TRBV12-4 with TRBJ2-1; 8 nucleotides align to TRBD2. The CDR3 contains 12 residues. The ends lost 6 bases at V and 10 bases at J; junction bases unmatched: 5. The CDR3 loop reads CASSRTSWEQFF. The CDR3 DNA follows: TGTGCCAGCAGCCGGACTAGCTGGGAGCAGTTCTTC.

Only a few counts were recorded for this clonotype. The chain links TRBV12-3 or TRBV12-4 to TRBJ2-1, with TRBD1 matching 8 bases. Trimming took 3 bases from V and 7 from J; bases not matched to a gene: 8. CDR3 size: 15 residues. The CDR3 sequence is CASSLSQGAGNEQFF. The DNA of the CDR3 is TGTGCCAGCAGTTTGAGTCAGGGGGCGGGGAATGAGCAGTTCTTC.

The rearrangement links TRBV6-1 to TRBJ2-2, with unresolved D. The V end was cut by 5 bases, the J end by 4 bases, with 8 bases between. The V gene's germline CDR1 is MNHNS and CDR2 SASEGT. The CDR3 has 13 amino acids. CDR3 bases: TGTGCCAGCAGTAATGCAATCACCGGGGAGCTGTTTTTT. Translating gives CASSNAITGELFF.

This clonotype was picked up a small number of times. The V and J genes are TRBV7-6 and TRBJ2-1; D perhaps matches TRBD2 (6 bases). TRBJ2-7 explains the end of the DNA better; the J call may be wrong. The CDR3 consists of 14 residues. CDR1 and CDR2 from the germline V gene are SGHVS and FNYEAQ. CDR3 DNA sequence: TGTGCCAGCAGCCTGCTGGGGGGTGGGTACGAGCAGTACTTC. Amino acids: CASSLLGGGYEQYF.

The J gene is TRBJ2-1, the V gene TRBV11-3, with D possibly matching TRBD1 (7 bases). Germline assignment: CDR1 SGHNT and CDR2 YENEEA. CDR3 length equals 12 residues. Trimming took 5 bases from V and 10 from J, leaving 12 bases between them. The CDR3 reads CASSPTGREQFF. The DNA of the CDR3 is TGTGCCAGCAGCCCGACAGGGAGGGAGCAGTTCTTC. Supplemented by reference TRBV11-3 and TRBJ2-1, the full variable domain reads EAGVVQSPRYKIIEKKQPVAFWCNPISGHNTLYWYLQNLGQGPELLIRYENEEAVDDSQLPKDRFSAERLKGVDSTLKIQPAELGDSAVYLCASSPTGREQFFGPGTRLTVL.

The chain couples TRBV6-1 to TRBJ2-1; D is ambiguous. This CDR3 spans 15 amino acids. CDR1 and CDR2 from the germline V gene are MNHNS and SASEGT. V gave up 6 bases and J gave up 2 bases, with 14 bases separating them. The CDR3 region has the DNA TGTGCCAGCAGAATTATCAAGGCGGCCTACAATGAGCAGTTCTTC. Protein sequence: CASRIIKAAYNEQFF.

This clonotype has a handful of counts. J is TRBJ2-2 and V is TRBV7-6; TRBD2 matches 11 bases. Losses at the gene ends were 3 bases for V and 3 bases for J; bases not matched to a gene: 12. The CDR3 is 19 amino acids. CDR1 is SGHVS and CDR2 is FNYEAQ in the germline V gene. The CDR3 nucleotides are TGTGCCAGCAGCTTTGATACTAGCGGGAGCCACGTCGACACCGGGGAGCTGTTTTTT. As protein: CASSFDTSGSHVDTGELFF.

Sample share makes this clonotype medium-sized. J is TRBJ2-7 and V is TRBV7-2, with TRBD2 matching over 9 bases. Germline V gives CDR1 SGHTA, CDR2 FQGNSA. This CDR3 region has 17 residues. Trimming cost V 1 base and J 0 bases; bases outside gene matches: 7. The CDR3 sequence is CASSLVSLAGSSYEQYF. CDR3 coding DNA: TGTGCCAGCAGCTTAGTCTCTCTAGCGGGAAGCTCCTACGAGCAGTACTTC.

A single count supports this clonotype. The CDR3, as DNA: TGTGCCAGCGCGGTCTGGAGTTCGGATTCCCACAATGAGCAGTTCTTC. This translates into CASAVWSSDSHNEQFF. This sequence joins TRBV12-3 or TRBV12-4 and TRBJ2-1, with D unclear. The CDR3 consists of 16 residues. Trimming removed 8 bases from V and 5 bases from J, with 22 bases in between.

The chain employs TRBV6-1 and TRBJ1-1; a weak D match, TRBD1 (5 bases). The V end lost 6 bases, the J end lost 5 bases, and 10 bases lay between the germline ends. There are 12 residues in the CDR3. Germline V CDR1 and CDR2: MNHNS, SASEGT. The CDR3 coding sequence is TGTGCCAGCAGCCGCCGGGGGACTGAAGCTTTCTTT. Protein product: CASSRRGTEAFF.

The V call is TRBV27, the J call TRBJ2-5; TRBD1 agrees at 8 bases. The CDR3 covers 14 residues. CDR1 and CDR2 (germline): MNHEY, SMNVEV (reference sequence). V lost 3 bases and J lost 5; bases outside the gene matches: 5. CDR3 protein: CASSFDRGEETQYF. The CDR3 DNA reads TGTGCCAGCAGTTTCGACAGGGGTGAGGAGACCCAGTACTTC.

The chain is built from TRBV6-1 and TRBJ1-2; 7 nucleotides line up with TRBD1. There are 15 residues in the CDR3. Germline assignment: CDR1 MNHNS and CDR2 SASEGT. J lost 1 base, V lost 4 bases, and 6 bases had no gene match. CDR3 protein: CASSARQGGNYGYTF. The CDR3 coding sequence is TGTGCCAGCAGTGCAAGACAGGGAGGTAACTATGGCTACACCTTC.

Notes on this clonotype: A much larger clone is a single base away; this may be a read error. The CDR3 coding sequence is TGTGCCAACAGCTTGACTAGCGTCACCTACGAGCAGTACTTC. Protein product: CANSLTSVTYEQYF. V gene TRBV7-2 combines with J gene TRBJ2-5, with TRBD2 matching over 8 bases. The J call may not be correct, given that the DNA end is closer to TRBJ2-7. This CDR3 has 14 amino acids. CDR1 is SGHTA, CDR2 FQGNSA, per germline.

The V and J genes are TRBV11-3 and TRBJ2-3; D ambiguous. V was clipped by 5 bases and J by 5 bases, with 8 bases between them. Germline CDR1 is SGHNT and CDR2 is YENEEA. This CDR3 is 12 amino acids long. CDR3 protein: CASSPKRDTQYF. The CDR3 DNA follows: TGTGCCAGCAGCCCTAAGCGAGATACGCAGTATTTT.

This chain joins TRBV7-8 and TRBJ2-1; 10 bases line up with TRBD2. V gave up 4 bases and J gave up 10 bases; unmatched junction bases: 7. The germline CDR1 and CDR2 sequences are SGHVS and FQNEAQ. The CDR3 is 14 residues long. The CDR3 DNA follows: TGTGCCAGCAGCTCCGGGACTAGCGTCTACGAGCAGTTCTTC. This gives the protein CASSSGTSVYEQFF.

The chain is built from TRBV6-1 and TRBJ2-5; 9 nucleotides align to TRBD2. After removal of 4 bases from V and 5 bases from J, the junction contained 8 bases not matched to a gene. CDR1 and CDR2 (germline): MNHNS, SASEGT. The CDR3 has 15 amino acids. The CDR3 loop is CASSVGGRAVETQYF. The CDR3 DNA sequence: TGTGCCAGCAGTGTTGGCGGGAGGGCCGTGGAGACCCAGTACTTC.

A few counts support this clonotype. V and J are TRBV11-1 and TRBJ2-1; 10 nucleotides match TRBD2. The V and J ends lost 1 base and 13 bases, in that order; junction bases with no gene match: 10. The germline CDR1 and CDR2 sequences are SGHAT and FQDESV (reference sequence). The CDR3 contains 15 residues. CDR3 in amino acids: CASSLGLAGEETQFF. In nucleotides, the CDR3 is TGTGCCAGCAGCTTAGGGCTAGCGGGAGAAGAGACCCAGTTCTTC.

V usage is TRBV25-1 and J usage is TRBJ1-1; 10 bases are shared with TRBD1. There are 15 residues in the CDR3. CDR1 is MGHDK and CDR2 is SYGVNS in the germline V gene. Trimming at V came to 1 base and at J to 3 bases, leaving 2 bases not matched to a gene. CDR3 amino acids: CASSESGTGDTEAFF. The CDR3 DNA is TGTGCCAGCAGTGAATCTGGGACAGGGGACACTGAAGCTTTCTTT.

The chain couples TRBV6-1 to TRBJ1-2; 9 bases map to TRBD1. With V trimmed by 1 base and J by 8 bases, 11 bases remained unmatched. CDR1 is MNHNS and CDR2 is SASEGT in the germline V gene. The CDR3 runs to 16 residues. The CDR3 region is CASSEGYRGRNQGYTF. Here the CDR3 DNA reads TGTGCCAGCAGTGAAGGGTACAGGGGGCGAAACCAAGGCTACACCTTC.

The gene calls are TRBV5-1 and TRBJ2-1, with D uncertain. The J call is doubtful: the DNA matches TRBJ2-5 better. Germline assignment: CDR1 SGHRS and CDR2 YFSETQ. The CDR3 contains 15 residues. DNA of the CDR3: TGCGCCAGCGCCCCCGGGCAGGTTCCTCAAGAGACCCAGTACTTC. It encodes CASAPGQVPQETQYF.

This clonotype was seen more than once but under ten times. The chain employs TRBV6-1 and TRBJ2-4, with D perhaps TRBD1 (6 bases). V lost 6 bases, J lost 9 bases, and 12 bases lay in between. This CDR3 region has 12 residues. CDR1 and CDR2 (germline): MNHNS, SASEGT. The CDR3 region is CASRNRVGIQYF. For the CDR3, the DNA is TGTGCCAGCAGGAACAGGGTGGGCATTCAGTACTTC.

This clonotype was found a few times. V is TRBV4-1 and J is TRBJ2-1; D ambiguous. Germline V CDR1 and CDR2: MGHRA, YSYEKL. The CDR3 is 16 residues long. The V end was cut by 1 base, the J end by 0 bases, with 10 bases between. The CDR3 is CASSQVDLISYNEQFF. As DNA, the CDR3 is TGCGCCAGCAGCCAAGTTGATCTAATCTCCTACAATGAGCAGTTCTTC.

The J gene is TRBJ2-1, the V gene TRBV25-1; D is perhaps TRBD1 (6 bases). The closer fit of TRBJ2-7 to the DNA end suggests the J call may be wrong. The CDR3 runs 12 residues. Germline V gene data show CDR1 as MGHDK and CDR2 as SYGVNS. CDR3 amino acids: CASGDNPYEQYF. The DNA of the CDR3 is TGTGCCAGCGGGGACAATCCCTACGAGCAGTACTTC.

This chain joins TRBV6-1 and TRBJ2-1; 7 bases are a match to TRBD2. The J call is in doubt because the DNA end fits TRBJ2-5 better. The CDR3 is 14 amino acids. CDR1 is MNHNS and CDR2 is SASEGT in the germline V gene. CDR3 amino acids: CASSGGLVRETQYF. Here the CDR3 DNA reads TGTGCCAGCAGTGGAGGACTAGTCAGGGAGACCCAGTACTTC.

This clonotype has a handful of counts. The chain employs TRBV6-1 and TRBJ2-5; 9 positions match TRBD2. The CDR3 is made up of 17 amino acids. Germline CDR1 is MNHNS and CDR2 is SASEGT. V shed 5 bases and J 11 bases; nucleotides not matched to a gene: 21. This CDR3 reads CASSYPPWAGGPNEQYF. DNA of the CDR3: TGTGCCAGCAGTTACCCCCCCTGGGCGGGAGGGCCGAATGAGCAGTACTTC.

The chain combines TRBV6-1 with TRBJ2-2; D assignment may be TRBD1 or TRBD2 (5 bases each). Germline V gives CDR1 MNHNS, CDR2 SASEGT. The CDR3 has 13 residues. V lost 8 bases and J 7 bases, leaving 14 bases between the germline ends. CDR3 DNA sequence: TGTGCCAGCGGGGCTGACCGGGGCGGGGAGCTGTTTTTT. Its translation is CASGADRGGELFF.

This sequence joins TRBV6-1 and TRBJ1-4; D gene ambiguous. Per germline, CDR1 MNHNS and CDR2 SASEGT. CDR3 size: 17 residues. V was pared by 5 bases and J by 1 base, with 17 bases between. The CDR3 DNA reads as TGTGCCAGCAGTACAACACTAAACAGAGGAACTAATGAAAAACTGTTTTTT. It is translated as CASSTTLNRGTNEKLFF.